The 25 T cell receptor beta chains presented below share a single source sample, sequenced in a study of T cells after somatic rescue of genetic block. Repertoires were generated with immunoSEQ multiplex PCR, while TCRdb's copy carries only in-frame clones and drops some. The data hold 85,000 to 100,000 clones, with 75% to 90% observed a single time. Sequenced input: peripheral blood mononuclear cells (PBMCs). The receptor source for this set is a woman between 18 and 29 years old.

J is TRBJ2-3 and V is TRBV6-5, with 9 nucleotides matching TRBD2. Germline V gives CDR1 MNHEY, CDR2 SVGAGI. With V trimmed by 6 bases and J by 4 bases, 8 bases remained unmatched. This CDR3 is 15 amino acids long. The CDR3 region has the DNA TGTGCCAGCAGCCCCTGGGGACTAGCAGCAGATACGCAGTATTTT. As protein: CASSPWGLAADTQYF.

CDR3 nucleotides: TGCGCCAGCAGCTGGACAGGGGAAATCTATGGCTACACCTTC. It specifies CASSWTGEIYGYTF. The chain has TRBV5-1 and TRBJ1-2, with TRBD1 matching 9 bases. CDR3 length equals 14 residues. Trimming removed 3 bases from V and 4 bases from J; junction bases left unmatched: 4. Germline V gene data show CDR1 as SGHRS and CDR2 as YFSETQ.

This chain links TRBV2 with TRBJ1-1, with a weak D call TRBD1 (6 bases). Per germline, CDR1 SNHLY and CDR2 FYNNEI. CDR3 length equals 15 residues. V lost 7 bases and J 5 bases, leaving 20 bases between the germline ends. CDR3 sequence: CASIWESRDTTEAFF. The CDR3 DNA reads TGTGCCAGCATTTGGGAGTCCCGGGACACTACTGAAGCTTTCTTT.

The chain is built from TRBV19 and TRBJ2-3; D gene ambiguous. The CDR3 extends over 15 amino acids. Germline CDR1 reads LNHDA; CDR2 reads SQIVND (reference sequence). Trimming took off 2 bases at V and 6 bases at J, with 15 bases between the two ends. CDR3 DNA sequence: TGTGCCAGTAGTATATCGGGTAGTAAATGGGATACGCAGTATTTT. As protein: CASSISGSKWDTQYF.

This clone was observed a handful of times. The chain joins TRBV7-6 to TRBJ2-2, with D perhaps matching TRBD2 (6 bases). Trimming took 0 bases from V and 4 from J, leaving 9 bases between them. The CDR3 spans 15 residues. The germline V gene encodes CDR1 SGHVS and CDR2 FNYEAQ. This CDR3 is CASSLATEGTGELFF. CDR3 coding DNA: TGTGCCAGCAGCTTAGCGACGGAGGGCACCGGGGAGCTGTTTTTT.

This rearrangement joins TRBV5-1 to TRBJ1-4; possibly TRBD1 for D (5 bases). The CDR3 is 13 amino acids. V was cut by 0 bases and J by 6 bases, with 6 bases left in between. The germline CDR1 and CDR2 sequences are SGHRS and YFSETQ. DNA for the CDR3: TGCGCCAGCAGCTTGGCGACAGATGAAAAACTGTTTTTT. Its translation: CASSLATDEKLFF. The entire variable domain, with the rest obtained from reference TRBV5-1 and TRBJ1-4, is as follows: KAGVTQTPRYLIKTRGQQVTLSCSPISGHRSVSWYQQTPGQGLQFLFEYFSETQRNKGNFPGRFSGRQFSNSRSEMNVSTLELGDSALYLCASSLATDEKLFFGSGTQLSVL.

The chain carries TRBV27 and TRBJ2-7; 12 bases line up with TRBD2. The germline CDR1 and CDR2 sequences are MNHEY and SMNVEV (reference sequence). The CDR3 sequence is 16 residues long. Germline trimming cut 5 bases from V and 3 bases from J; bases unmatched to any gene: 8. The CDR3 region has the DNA TGTGCCAGCAGTAGTCCACAGACTAGCGGGAGCTACGAGCAGTACTTC. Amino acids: CASSSPQTSGSYEQYF.

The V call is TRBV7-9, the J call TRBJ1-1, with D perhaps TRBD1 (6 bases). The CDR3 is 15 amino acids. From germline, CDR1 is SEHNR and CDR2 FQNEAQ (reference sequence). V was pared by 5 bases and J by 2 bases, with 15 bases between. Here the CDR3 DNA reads TGTGCCAGCAGCCCTACAGGGCTAGGTAACACTGAAGCTTTCTTT. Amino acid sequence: CASSPTGLGNTEAFF.

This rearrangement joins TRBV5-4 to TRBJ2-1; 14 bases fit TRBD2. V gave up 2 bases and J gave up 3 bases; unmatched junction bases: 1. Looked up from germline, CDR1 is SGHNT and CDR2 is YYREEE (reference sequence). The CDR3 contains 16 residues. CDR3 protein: CASSFGTSGSYNEQFF. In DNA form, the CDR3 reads TGTGCCAGCAGCTTTGGGACTAGCGGGAGCTACAATGAGCAGTTCTTC.

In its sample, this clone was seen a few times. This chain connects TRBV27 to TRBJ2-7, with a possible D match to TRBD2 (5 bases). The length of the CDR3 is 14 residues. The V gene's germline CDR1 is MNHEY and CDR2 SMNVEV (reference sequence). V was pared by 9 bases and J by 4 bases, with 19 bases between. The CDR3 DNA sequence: TGTGCCAGTCTGCCAAGACGGGGTGAATACGAGCAGTACTTC. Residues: CASLPRRGEYEQYF.

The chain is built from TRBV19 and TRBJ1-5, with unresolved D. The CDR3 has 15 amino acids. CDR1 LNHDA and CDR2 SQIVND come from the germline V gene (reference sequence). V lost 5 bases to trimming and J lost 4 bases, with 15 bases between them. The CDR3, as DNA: TGTGCCAGTAGTTATCTCCCTGAAGCTAATCAGCCCCAGCATTTT. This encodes CASSYLPEANQPQHF.

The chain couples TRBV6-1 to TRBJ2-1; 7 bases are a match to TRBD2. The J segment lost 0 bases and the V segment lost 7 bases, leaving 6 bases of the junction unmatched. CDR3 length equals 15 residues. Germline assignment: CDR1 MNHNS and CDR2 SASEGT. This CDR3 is CASTSSGLSYNEQFF. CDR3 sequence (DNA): TGTGCCAGCACCTCTAGCGGCCTCTCCTACAATGAGCAGTTCTTC.

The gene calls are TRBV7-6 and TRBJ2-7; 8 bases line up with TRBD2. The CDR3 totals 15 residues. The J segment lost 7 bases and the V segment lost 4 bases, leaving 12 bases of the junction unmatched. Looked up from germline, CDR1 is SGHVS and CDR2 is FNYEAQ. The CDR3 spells CASSSVGLALGEQYF. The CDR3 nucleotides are TGTGCCAGCAGCTCGGTTGGACTAGCTTTAGGGGAGCAGTACTTC.

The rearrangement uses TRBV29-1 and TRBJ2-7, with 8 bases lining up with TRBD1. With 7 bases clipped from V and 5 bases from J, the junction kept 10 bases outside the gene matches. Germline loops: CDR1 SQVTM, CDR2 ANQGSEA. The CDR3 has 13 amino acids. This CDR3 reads CSARLDRGHEQYF. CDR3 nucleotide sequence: TGCAGCGCCAGACTCGACAGGGGCCACGAGCAGTACTTC.

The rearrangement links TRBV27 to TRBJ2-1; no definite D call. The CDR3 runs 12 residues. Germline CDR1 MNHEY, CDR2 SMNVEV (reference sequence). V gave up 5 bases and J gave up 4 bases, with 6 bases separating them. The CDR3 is CASSGRYNEQFF. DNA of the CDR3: TGTGCCAGCAGTGGACGGTACAATGAGCAGTTCTTC.

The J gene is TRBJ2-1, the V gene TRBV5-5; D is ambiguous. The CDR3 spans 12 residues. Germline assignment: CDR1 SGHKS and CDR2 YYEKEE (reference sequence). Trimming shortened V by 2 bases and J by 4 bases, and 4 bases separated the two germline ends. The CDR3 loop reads CASSLYYNEQFF. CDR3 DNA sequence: TGTGCCAGCAGCTTATATTACAATGAGCAGTTCTTC.

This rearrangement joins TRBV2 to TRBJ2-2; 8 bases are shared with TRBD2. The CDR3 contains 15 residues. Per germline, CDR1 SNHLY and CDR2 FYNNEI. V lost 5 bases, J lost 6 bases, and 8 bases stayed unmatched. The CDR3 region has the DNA TGTGCCAGCAGTCCAAGCGGGAGAGGTCCCGGGGAGCTGTTTTTT. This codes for CASSPSGRGPGELFF. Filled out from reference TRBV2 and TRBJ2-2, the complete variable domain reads EPEVTQTPSHQVTQMGQEVILRCVPISNHLYFYWYRQILGQKVEFLVSFYNNEISEKSEIFDDQFSVERPDGSNFTLKIRSTKLEDSAMYFCASSPSGRGPGELFFGEGSRLTVL.

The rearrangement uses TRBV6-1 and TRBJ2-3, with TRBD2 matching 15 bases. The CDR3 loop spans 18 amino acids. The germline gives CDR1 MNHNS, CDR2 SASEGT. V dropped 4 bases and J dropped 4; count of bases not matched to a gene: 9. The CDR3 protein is CASSGIFGLAGGPDTQYF. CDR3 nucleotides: TGTGCCAGCAGTGGGATCTTCGGACTAGCGGGAGGGCCAGATACGCAGTATTTT.

This CDR3 is CASSSPAGTGQFF. Written as DNA, the CDR3 is TGTGCCAGCAGCTCTCCTGCGGGGACGGGGCAGTTCTTC. V gene TRBV7-9 combines with J gene TRBJ2-1; D is perhaps TRBD2 (6 bases). The V and J ends lost 4 bases and 12 bases respectively, with 16 bases between them. From germline, CDR1 is SEHNR and CDR2 FQNEAQ (reference sequence). This CDR3 region has 13 residues.

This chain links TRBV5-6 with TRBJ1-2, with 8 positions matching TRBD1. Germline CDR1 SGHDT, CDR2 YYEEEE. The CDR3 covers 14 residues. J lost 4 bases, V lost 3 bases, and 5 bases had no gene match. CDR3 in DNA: TGTGCCAGCAGCTCCCGGACAGGGTTCTATGGCTACACCTTC. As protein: CASSSRTGFYGYTF.

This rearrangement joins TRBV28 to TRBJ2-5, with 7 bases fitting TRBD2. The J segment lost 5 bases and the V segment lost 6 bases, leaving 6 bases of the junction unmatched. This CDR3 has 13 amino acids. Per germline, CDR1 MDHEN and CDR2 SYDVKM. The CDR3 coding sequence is TGTGCCAGCAGCACGACTAGCCCGGAGACCCAGTACTTC. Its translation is CASSTTSPETQYF.

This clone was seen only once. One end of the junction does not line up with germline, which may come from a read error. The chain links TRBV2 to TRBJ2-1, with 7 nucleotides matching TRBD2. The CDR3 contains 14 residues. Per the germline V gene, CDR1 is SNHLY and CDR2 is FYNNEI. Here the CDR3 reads CAQDRGGRRNEQFF. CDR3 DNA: TGCGCCCAAGACCGGGGCGGGAGACGTAATGAGCAGTTCTTC.

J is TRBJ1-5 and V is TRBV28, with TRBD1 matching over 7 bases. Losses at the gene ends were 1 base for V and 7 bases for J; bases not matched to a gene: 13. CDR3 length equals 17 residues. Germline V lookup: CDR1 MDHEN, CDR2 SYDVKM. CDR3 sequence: CASSLFTGASWNQPQHF. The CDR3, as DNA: TGTGCCAGCAGTTTATTTACAGGGGCCTCCTGGAACCAGCCCCAGCATTTT.

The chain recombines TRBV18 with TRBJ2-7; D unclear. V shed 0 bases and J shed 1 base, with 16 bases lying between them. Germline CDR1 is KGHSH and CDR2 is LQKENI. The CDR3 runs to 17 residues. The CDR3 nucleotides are TGTGCCAGCTCACCACCGAACCCGCCGGGCCGGTCCTACGAGCAGTACTTC. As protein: CASSPPNPPGRSYEQYF.

Written as DNA, the CDR3 is TGTGCCTGGAGCCCCGGGTTGAACACCGGGGAGCTGTTTTTT. As protein: CAWSPGLNTGELFF. The rearrangement uses TRBV30 and TRBJ2-2; D gene ambiguous. The CDR3 is 14 residues long. Per germline, CDR1 GTSNPN and CDR2 SVGIG (reference sequence). V was pared by 3 bases and J by 1 base, with 9 bases between.